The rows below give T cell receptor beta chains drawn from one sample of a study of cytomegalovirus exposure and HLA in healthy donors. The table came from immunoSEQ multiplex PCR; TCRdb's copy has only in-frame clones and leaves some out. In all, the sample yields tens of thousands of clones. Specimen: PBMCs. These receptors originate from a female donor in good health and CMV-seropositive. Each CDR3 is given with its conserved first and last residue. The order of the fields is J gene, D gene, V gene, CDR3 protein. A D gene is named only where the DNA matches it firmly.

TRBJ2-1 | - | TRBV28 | CASSLMGDEQFF
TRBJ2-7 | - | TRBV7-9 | CASSGTGYAYEQYF
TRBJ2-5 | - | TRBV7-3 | CASSLMGGTQYF
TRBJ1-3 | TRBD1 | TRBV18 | CASSPDRVAGNTIYF
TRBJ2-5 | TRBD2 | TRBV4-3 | CASSQEPSGEETQYF
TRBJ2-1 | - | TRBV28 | CASSRDTYNEQFF
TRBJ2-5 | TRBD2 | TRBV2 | CASRLPSGGAWETQYF
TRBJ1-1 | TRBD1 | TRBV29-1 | CSVGRAPGQSALLTEAFF
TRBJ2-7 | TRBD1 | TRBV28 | CASSPPGQGSSEQYF
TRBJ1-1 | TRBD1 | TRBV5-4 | CASSPTTTGGDTEAFF
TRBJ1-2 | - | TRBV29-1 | CSVGGRSYGYTF
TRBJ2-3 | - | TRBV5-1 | CASGRRVGTDTQYF
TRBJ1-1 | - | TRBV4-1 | CASRHYLYRDTKGNTEAFF
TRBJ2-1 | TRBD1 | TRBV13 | CASSFRQGAGEQFF
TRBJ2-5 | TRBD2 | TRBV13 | CASSLAAGGPGETQYF
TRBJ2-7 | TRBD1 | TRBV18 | CASSARQGSGEQYF
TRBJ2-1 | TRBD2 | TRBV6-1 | CASSAWDYSNEQFF
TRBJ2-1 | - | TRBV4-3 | CASSQVAGNNEQFF
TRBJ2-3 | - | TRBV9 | CASSVVVSTDTQYF
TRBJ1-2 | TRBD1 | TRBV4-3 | CASSQDGTGTGNGGYTF